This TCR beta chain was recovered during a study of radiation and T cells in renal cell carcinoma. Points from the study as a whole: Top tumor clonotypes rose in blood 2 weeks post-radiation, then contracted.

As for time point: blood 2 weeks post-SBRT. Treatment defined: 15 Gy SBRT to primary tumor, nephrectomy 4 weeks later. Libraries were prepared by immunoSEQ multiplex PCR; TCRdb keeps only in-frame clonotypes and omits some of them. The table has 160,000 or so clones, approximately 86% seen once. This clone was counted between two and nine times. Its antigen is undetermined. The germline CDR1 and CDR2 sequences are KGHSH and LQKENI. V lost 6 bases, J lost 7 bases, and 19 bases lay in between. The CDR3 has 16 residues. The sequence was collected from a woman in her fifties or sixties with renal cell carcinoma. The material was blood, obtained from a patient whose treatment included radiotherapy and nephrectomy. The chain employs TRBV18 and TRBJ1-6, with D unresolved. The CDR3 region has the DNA TGTGCCAGCTCGCTATCAACCGGGGTAAACAATTCACCCCTCCACTTT. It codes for CASSLSTGVNNSPLHF.